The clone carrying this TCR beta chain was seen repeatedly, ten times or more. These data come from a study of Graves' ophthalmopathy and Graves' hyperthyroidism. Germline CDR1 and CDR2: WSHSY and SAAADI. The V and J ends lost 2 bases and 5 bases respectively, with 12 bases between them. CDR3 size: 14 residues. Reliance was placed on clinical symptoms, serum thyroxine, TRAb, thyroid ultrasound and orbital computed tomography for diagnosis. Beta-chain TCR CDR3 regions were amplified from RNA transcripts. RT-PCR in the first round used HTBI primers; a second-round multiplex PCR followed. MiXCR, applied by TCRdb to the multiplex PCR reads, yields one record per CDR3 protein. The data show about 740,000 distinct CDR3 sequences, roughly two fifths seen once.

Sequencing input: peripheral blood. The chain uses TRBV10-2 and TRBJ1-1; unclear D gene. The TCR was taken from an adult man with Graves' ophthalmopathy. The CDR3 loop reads CASSEQVEATEAFF. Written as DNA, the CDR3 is TGCGCCAGCAGTGAGCAGGTTGAAGCGACTGAAGCTTTCTTT.